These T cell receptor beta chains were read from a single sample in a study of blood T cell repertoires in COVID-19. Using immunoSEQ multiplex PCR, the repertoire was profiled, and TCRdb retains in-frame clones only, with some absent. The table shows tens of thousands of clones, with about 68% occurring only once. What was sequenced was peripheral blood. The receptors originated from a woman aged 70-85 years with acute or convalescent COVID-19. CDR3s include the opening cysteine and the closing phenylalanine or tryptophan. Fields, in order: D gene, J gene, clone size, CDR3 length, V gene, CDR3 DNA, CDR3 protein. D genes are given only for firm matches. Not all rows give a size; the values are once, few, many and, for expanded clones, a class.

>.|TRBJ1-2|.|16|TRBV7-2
TGTGCCAGCAGCCCAGGCGGGGTAGGAGGCTCGGATGGCTACACCTTC
CASSPGGVGGSDGYTF
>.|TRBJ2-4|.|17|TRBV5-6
TGTGCCAGCAGCTTGGCTTTCGGTAGTCTAGCCAAAAACATTCAGTACTTC
CASSLAFGSLAKNIQYF
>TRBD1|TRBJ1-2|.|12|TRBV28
TGTGCCAGCAGTTGGAGGGGGCGGGGCTACACCTTC
CASSWRGRGYTF
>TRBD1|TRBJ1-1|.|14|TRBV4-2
TGTGCCAGCAGCCACTCGACAGGGCCCCCTTGGGCTTTCTTT
CASSHSTGPPWAFF
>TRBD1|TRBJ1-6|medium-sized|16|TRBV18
TGTGCCAGCTCATTTACCGGACAGGGGATGGATTCACCCCTCCACTTT
CASSFTGQGMDSPLHF
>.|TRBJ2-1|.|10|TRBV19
TGTGCCTCAGGATCCCATGAGCAGTTCTTC
CASGSHEQFF
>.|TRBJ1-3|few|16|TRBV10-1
TGCGCCAGCAGTGAGGGGACATCAAGCTCTGGAAACACCATATATTTT
CASSEGTSSSGNTIYF
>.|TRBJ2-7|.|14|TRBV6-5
TGTGCCAGCAGGGACTATGACGAGTTAAGCGAGCAGTACTTC
CASRDYDELSEQYF
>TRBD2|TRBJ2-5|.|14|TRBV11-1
TGTGCCAGCAGCTTAGGGCGGGGGATGGAGACCCAGTACTTC
CASSLGRGMETQYF
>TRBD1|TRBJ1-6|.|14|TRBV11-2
TGTGCCAGCAGCCGGACAGGGCAGAATTCACCCCTCCACTTT
CASSRTGQNSPLHF